These T cell receptor beta chains were read from a single sample in a study of CD8+CD57+ T cells in acquired aplastic anemia. A single record per CDR3 protein comes from TCRdb applying MiXCR to the reads. In the table there are around 500,000 distinct CDR3 sequences, around a third of which are singletons. The material sequenced was sorted CD4+, CD8+, or CD8+CD57+ T cells (not recorded which) from PBMCs. These receptors were obtained from a human donor with aplastic anemia. The CDR3 runs from the conserved cysteine through the conserved F or W. Each record gives: J gene, V gene, clone size, D gene, CDR3 protein, CDR3 DNA. A D gene is named only where the DNA matches it firmly. Part of the rows lack a size; the others show once, few, many or a class for expanded clones.

>TRBJ1-2|TRBV5-1|many|NA
CASSLDTGTLYGYTF
TGCGCCAGCAGCTTGGATACGGGGACGCTATATGGCTACACCTTC
>TRBJ1-6|TRBV6-5|few|NA
CASSSLPERSSPLHF
TGTGCCAGCAGTTCCTTACCCGAAAGGAGTTCACCCCTCCACTTT
>TRBJ1-1|TRBV29-1|many|NA
CSVVRRAPNTEAFF
TGCAGCGTTGTGCGCAGGGCCCCCAACACTGAAGCTTTCTTT
>TRBJ2-3|TRBV10-3|many|TRBD2
CAISEIAGGTDTQYF
TGTGCCATCAGTGAAATAGCGGGGGGCACAGATACGCAGTATTTT
>TRBJ1-4|TRBV24-1|NA|TRBD1
CAISDPGQVGEKLFF
TGTGCCATCAGTGACCCCGGACAGGTCGGCGAAAAACTGTTTTTT
>TRBJ1-2|TRBV12-3/TRBV12-4|NA|NA
CASSLGRDSNYGYTF
TGTGCCAGCAGTTTAGGAAGGGATTCGAACTATGGCTACACCTTC
>TRBJ1-1|TRBV2|many|NA
CASSEYTGGGTEAFF
TGTGCCAGCAGTGAGTATACGGGAGGAGGCACTGAAGCTTTCTTT
>TRBJ1-6|TRBV29-1|many|NA
CSVSAGPQGTLHF
TGCAGCGTTTCCGCAGGGCCCCAAGGGACCCTCCACTTT
>TRBJ2-2|TRBV19|NA|NA
CASSVRPNTGELFF
TGTGCCAGTAGTGTCAGACCGAACACCGGGGAGCTGTTTTTT
>TRBJ1-1|TRBV7-3|NA|NA
CVSSLSLNTEAFF
TGTGTCAGCAGCTTAAGTCTGAACACTGAAGCTTTCTTT
>TRBJ1-1|TRBV6-5|once|NA
CASSYSKVSQSWTEAFF
TGTGCCAGCAGTTACTCGAAGGTTTCCCAGTCGTGGACTGAAGCTTTCTTT
>TRBJ1-1|TRBV6-1|NA|NA
CASSDLWGTVNTEAFF
TGTGCCAGCAGTGACCTTTGGGGGACGGTGAACACTGAAGCTTTCTTT
>TRBJ1-3|TRBV4-3|NA|NA
CASSPYIGGVGNTIYF
TGCGCCAGCAGCCCCTATATTGGGGGTGTAGGAAACACCATATATTTT
>TRBJ1-2|TRBV20-1|few|NA
CSARVAVYGYTF
TGCAGTGCTAGAGTGGCAGTTTATGGCTACACCTTC
>TRBJ1-5|TRBV7-8|few|NA
CAGSRGGGGQPQHF
TGTGCCGGCAGCCGAGGGGGGGGCGGTCAGCCCCAGCATTTT
>TRBJ1-1|TRBV19|NA|NA
CASSIVGGDTEAFF
TGTGCCAGTAGTATAGTAGGGGGGGACACTGAAGCTTTCTTT
>TRBJ1-2|TRBV19|many|TRBD1
CASSTPRDRGRGRGYTF
TGTGCCAGTAGTACTCCCCGGGACAGGGGGCGCGGTCGTGGCTACACCTTC
>TRBJ2-3|TRBV10-3|few|NA
CASGTTSGGTDTQYF
TGTGCCAGCGGAACGACCAGCGGAGGCACAGATACGCAGTATTTT
>TRBJ1-2|TRBV20-1|many|NA
CSARELGKTNYGYTF
TGCAGTGCTAGAGAATTGGGGAAGACTAACTATGGCTACACCTTC
>TRBJ1-1|TRBV7-9|many|TRBD1
CASSWDSVEAFF
TGTGCCAGCAGCTGGGACAGTGTGGAAGCTTTCTTT
>TRBJ1-6|TRBV25-1|NA|NA
CASTAGSPLHF
TGTGCCAGCACGGCGGGGTCACCCCTCCACTTT
>TRBJ2-7|TRBV15|NA|NA
CATSVGQSYEQYF
TGTGCCACCAGCGTCGGACAGTCCTACGAGCAGTACTTC
>TRBJ1-1|TRBV29-1|few|NA
CSVRQAWDTEAFF
TGCAGCGTGAGACAGGCATGGGACACTGAAGCTTTCTTT
>TRBJ2-7|TRBV5-1|many|TRBD2
CASSPDRTSGEQYF
TGCGCCAGCAGCCCCGATAGGACTAGCGGCGAGCAGTACTTC
>TRBJ1-6|TRBV6-1|many|NA
CASRDTKALHF
TGTGCCAGCAGGGACACGAAAGCCCTCCACTTT
>TRBJ1-2|TRBV5-6|many|TRBD1
CASKRTGGAYGYTF
TGTGCCAGCAAGAGGACAGGGGGCGCCTATGGCTACACCTTC
>TRBJ2-2|TRBV2|many|NA
CASSGRGGYTGELFF
TGTGCCAGCAGTGGACGAGGGGGATACACCGGGGAGCTGTTTTTT
>TRBJ2-5|TRBV25-1|NA|TRBD2
CASSESGSGETQYF
TGTGCCAGCAGTGAATCGGGTAGCGGGGAGACCCAGTACTTC
>TRBJ1-1|TRBV9|many|TRBD1
CASSAKDRGRVNTEAFF
TGTGCCAGCAGCGCGAAGGACAGGGGGCGGGTGAACACTGAAGCTTTCTTT
>TRBJ2-6|TRBV15|many|NA
CATSRTGSGANVLTF
TGTGCCACCAGCAGAACAGGGTCTGGGGCCAACGTCCTGACTTTC
>TRBJ1-1|TRBV5-1|NA|NA
CASSFGLAGLTEAFF
TGCGCCAGCAGCTTTGGTTTGGCCGGGCTGACTGAAGCTTTCTTT
>TRBJ2-7|TRBV19|few|NA
CASSLSGEAYEQYF
TGTGCCAGCAGCTTATCAGGGGAGGCCTACGAGCAGTACTTC
>TRBJ2-1|TRBV20-1|NA|NA
CGVGDGNEQFF
TGCGGGGTCGGGGACGGAAATGAGCAGTTCTTC
>TRBJ1-4|TRBV2|NA|TRBD1
CASTGLGTGTGVEKLFF
TGTGCCAGCACCGGCTTAGGGACAGGGACAGGCGTTGAAAAACTGTTTTTT
>TRBJ1-2|TRBV29-1|many|NA
CSVEGVGGYTF
TGCAGCGTTGAGGGAGTGGGTGGCTACACCTTC
>TRBJ2-3|TRBV19|many|NA
CATSGQTDTQYF
TGTGCCACCTCGGGCCAGACAGATACGCAGTATTTT
>TRBJ1-3|TRBV24-1|many|NA
CATSDFPGGPSGNTIYF
TGTGCCACCAGTGATTTTCCCGGCGGCCCCTCTGGAAACACCATATATTTT
>TRBJ2-1|TRBV29-1|many|TRBD2
CSIAWGLARTPNNEQFF
TGCAGCATTGCCTGGGGACTAGCGCGAACCCCTAACAATGAGCAGTTCTTC
>TRBJ1-6|TRBV6-5|many|NA
CASSSTGLTKSPLHF
TGTGCCAGCAGTTCCACCGGACTTACTAAATCACCCCTCCACTTT
>TRBJ2-1|TRBV19|many|TRBD1
CASSTQGTEQFF
TGTGCCAGTAGTACACAGGGGACTGAGCAGTTCTTC
>TRBJ2-5|TRBV11-1|few|NA
CASSLTDSYIGETQYF
TGTGCCAGCAGCTTAACCGACAGCTACATCGGGGAGACCCAGTACTTC
>TRBJ2-7|TRBV2|many|NA
CASTGGFYEQYF
TGTGCCAGCACGGGTGGATTCTACGAGCAGTACTTC
>TRBJ2-1|TRBV20-1|few|TRBD1
CSAPPRTGHLTPFF
TGCAGTGCCCCACCGCGGACAGGACACCTAACCCCGTTCTTC
>TRBJ1-6|TRBV11-1|NA|TRBD1
CASSFWTGGNNSPLHF
TGTGCCAGCAGCTTCTGGACAGGGGGAAATAATTCACCCCTCCACTTT
>TRBJ2-5|TRBV7-2|NA|TRBD2
CASSSHLRPGGETQYF
TGTGCCAGCAGCTCCCATCTTAGACCGGGGGGTGAGACCCAGTACTTC
>TRBJ1-1|TRBV3-1|few|NA
CATGRMNTEAFF
TGTGCCACCGGACGAATGAACACTGAAGCTTTCTTT